Following are 9 T cell receptor beta chains from one sample sequenced in a study of blood T cell repertoires in COVID-19. Profiled with immunoSEQ multiplex PCR; TCRdb holds only in-frame clones, not every one. The data show about 270,000 clones, with 80% to 95% seen just once and 2.5% to 3% held by the top ten. The source material was PBMCs or T cells enriched from blood (not recorded which). These receptors were collected from a man aged 35-49 years who had been exposed to COVID-19.

CDR3 loop: CASSVEPGQGFKNIQYF. In DNA, the CDR3 is TGTGCCAGCAGCGTAGAACCGGGACAGGGATTCAAAAACATTCAGTACTTC. V and J are TRBV9 and TRBJ2-4; TRBD1 matches 9 bases. The CDR3 spans 17 residues. Trimming took 0 bases from V and 3 from J; bases not matched to a gene: 7. Germline V gene sequence: CDR1 SGDLS, CDR2 YYNGEE.

This clone was seen only a few times. The V call is TRBV14, the J call TRBJ1-2, with a possible D match to TRBD1 (5 bases). In germline, CDR1 is SGHDN, CDR2 FVKESK. V lost 0 bases and J 0 bases, leaving 8 bases between the germline ends. The CDR3 has 15 amino acids. The CDR3 loop is CASSQDRDSNYGYTF. The CDR3 nucleotides are TGTGCCAGCAGCCAAGATAGGGACTCTAACTATGGCTACACCTTC.

The chain couples TRBV19 to TRBJ2-4, with 7 bases that match TRBD1. V lost 5 bases and J lost 6; bases outside the gene matches: 7. The CDR3 totals 14 residues. Per the germline V gene, CDR1 is LNHDA and CDR2 is SQIVND (reference sequence). CDR3 amino acids: CASSSRDSRNIQYF. Written as DNA, the CDR3 is TGTGCCAGTAGTTCCCGGGACAGCAGAAACATTCAGTACTTC.

This CDR3 is CASSQNRPTGVVYTF. The CDR3 coding sequence is TGCGCCAGCAGCCAGAATAGACCGACAGGAGTCGTCTACACCTTC. The chain is built from TRBV4-1 and TRBJ1-2, with D perhaps TRBD1 (6 bases). V was shortened by 3 bases and J by 10 bases, with 21 bases between the two germline ends. Germline V lookup: CDR1 MGHRA, CDR2 YSYEKL. This CDR3 spans 15 amino acids.

The chain has TRBV19 and TRBJ1-5; D not resolved. V lost 4 bases, J lost 7 bases, and 11 bases lay in between. The CDR3 totals 13 residues. Germline CDR1 is LNHDA and CDR2 is SQIVND (reference sequence). The CDR3 protein is CASSTLDGQPQHF. For the CDR3, the DNA is TGTGCCAGTAGTACCCTAGATGGGCAGCCCCAGCATTTT.

This chain connects TRBV28 to TRBJ2-7; TRBD1 might be the D (5 bases). This CDR3 comprises 15 residues. With 6 bases removed from V and 12 bases from J, the gap between germline ends came to 27 bases. The germline gives CDR1 MDHEN, CDR2 SYDVKM. The chain's CDR3 is CASSQRTTTVPIPYF. The CDR3 DNA sequence: TGTGCCAGCAGCCAAAGGACAACGACAGTTCCGATTCCGTACTTC.

This chain links TRBV27 with TRBJ1-2; TRBD1 matches 7 bases. CDR1 MNHEY and CDR2 SMNVEV come from the germline V gene (reference sequence). J lost 0 bases, V lost 10 bases, and 5 bases had no gene match. The CDR3 is 13 residues long. The CDR3 region is CATRGTANYGYTF. CDR3 nucleotides: TGTGCCACCAGGGGGACAGCTAACTATGGCTACACCTTC.

This chain connects TRBV12-3 or TRBV12-4 to TRBJ1-2, with D perhaps matching TRBD1 (5 bases). With 9 bases removed from V and 8 bases from J, the gap between germline ends came to 10 bases. CDR3 size: 10 residues. The CDR3 DNA follows: TGTGCCAGTCAGGGTAACGGCTACACCTTC. Translating it yields CASQGNGYTF.

V and J are TRBV19 and TRBJ2-1, with TRBD2 matching 10 bases. The CDR3 has 15 residues. The V segment lost 1 base and the J segment 7 bases; nucleotides outside the gene matches: 4. From germline, CDR1 is LNHDA and CDR2 SQIVND (reference sequence). This chain's CDR3 is CASSIASGRANEQFF. CDR3 nucleotides: TGTGCCAGTAGTATAGCCAGCGGGAGGGCGAATGAGCAGTTCTTC. The full variable domain, in which reference TRBV19 and TRBJ2-1 provide the parts outside the CDR3, is DGGITQSPKYLFRKEGQNVTLSCEQNLNHDAMYWYRQDPGQGLRLIYYSQIVNDFQKGDIAEGYSVSREKKESFPLTVTSAQKNPTAFYLCASSIASGRANEQFFGPGTRLTVL.